This T cell receptor (beta chain) was sequenced for a study of T cell responses to AZD1222 COVID-19 vaccine (dated by TCRdb to the early 2020s). Some background on the complete study: TCR sequencing covered more than 230 trial participants: 200 to 220 given two doses of AZD1222 and approximately 26 given two doses of MenACWY control vaccine. Trial participants were enrolled by age into 18-55, 56-69 and 70-plus year subgroups, with roughly 160, 29 and 62 TCR-sequenced participants respectively.

As to this clone: Its antigen specificity is not known. Qualities for individual bases were not recorded, and no much larger clone is one base off.

The CDR3 regions of human TCRbeta chains were analyzed by immunosequencing. As for the original processing: TCRs in the repertoires were matched against a reference library of SARS-CoV-2-specific TCRs that had been generated with the MIRA antigen-specificity platform. Breadth meant the fraction of unique TCRs that were SARS-CoV-2-associated, whereas depth meant the fraction of total T cells that were SARS-CoV-2-associated. Using the MIRA data, each spike-specific TCR was mapped to the spike region that the TCR reacts to and placed in a CD4 or CD8 class. Log10-transformed breadth and depth values were compared by one-way ANOVA with Sidak's multiple comparisons tests. TCRdb carries this immuneACCESS record with in-frame sequences only. Its versions omit some clonotypes, under half of them owing to an unresolved V gene in the studies checked, with the rest unexplained. For V, J and clone size, that table is used; D and trimming come from the DNA. This sample holds 250,000 to 300,000 clones; 90% to 95% were observed only once. The top ten clonotypes cover roughly 0.5% of the sample.

Taken from the germline V gene, the CDR1 and CDR2 loops are SGHTA and FQGTGA. Relative to germline, V is 2 bases shorter and J is 1 base shorter, with 8 bases between their ends. The CDR3 sequence holds 14 residues, the cysteine and phenylalanine included. The kept DNA is CDR3 alone, 42 bases in frame from the first base. The time point label of this sample denotes: about 28 days (+/-7) after the second vaccine dose. AZD1222 recipients given second doses at about 4 weeks or at about 12 weeks were pooled, since spike-specific TCR depth and breadth were not found to differ between the two schedules. The vaccinee samples were drawn from two UK trials, COV001 and COV002, one of which was a single-blind randomized controlled phase 2/3 trial testing AZD1222 (ChAdOx1 nCoV-19) in healthy adults. For TCRbeta chain sequencing, PBMC samples were collected from trial participants at day 0 and at day 28 after the second dose.

The study at large found these results: In the small 56-69-year group, the increase in depth fell short of significance, most likely because of low power. The whole spike protein was spanned by vaccine-associated CD4 TCRs, and dominant responses were seen in regions 160-218 and 743-854. Only six or seven AZD1222 recipients were SARS-CoV-2 seropositive at baseline, limiting conclusions about previously exposed vaccinees. Participants were mostly white British, with more females than males. The authors suggested clonal diversity may have been underestimated. After two AZD1222 doses, both the breadth and the depth of spike-specific TCRs were significantly higher than at day 0 and than in MenACWY recipients. Because no day 14 peak-response samples were available, repertoires were characterized only after the peak T cell response. Reportedly, almost half of the unique spike-specific TCRs recognized epitopes lying outside the regions that are mutated in the B.1.351 and B.1.1.7 variants.

The chain is encoded by TRBV7-3 joined to TRBJ1-1; too little of a D gene remains to name it. The receptor was derived from an adult who received the AZD1222 COVID-19 vaccine. Sequencing used peripheral blood, obtained 28 days after the second AZD1222 dose. The sequenced DNA is TGTGCCAGCAGCTTAGGCGGTGGGAACACTGAAGCTTTCTTT. Its protein reads: CASSLGGGNTEAFF. With the rest looked up from the reference TRBV7-3 and TRBJ1-1 genes rather than sequenced, the full variable domain is GAGVSQTPSNKVTEKGKYVELRCDPISGHTALYWYRQSLGQGPEFLIYFQGTGAADDSGLPNDRFFAVRPEGSVSTLKIQRTERGDSAVYLCASSLGGGNTEAFFGQGTRLTVV.